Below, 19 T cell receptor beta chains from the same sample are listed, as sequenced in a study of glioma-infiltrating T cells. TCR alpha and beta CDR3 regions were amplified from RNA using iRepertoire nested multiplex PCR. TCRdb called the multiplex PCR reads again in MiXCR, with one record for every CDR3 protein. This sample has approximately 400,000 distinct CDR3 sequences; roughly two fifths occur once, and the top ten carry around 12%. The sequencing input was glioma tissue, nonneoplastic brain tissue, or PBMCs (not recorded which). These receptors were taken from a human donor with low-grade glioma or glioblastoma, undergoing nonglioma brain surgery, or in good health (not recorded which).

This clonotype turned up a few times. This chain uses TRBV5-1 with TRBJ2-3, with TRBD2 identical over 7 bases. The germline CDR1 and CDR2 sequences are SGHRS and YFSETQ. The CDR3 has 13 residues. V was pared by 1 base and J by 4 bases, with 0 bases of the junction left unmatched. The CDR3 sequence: CASSLTSADTQYF. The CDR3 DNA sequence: TGCGCCAGCAGCTTGACTAGCGCAGATACGCAGTATTTT.

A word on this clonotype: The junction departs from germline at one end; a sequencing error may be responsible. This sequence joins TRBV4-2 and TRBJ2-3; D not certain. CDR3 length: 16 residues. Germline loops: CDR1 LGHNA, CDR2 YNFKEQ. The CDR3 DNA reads TGTGCCAGCAGCCAAGATCGCATGTACGGCACGGATACGCAGTATTTT. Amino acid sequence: CASSQDRMYGTDTQYF.

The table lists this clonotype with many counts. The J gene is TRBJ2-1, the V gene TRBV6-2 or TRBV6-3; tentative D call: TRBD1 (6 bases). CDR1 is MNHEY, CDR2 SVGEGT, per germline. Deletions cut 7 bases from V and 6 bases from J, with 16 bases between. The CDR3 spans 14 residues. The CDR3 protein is CASNELGDINEQFF. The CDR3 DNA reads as TGTGCCAGCAACGAACTAGGGGACATCAATGAGCAGTTCTTC.

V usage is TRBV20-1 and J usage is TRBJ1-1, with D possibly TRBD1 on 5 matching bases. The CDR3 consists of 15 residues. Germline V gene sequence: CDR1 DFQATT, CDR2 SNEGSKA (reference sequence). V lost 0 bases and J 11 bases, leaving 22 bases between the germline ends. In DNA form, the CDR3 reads TGCAGTGCTAGAGATCGGAGGGACCTGGGCCTAGGGGCTTTCTTT. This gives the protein CSARDRRDLGLGAFF.

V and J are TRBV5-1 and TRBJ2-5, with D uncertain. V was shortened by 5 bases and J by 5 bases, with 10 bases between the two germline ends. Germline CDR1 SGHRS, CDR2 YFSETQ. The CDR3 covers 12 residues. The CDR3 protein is CASSYSLETQYF. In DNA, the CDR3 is TGCGCCAGCAGTTATAGTTTGGAGACCCAGTACTTC.

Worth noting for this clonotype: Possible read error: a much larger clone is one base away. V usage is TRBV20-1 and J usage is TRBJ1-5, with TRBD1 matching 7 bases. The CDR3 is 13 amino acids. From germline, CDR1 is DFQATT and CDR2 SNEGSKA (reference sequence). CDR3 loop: CSASRDRDQTQHF. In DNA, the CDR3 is TGCAGTGCTAGCCGGGACAGAGATCAGACCCAGCATTTT.

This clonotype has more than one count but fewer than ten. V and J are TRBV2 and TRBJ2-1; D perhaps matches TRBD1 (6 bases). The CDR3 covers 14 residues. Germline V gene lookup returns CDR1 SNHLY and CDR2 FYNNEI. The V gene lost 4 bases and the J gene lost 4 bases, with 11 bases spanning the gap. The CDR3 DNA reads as TGTGCCAGCAGTGTACCCCAGGGGTACAATGAGCAGTTCTTC. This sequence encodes CASSVPQGYNEQFF.

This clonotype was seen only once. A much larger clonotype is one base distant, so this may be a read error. In DNA, the CDR3 is TGTGCCAGCAGTTTAATAGCGGGAGTCAACTCCTACGAGCAGTTCTTC. This sequence encodes CASSLIAGVNSYEQFF. V is TRBV28 and J is TRBJ2-1; TRBD2 agrees at 9 bases. Trimming cost V 2 bases and J 10 bases; bases outside gene matches: 12. The CDR3 has 16 residues. Germline CDR1 reads MDHEN; CDR2 reads SYDVKM.

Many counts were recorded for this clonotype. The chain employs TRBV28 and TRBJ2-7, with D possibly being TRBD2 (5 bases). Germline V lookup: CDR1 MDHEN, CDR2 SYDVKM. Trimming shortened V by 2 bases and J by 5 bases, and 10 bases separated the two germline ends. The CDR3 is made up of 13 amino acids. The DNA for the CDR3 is TGTGCCAGCAGTTTAGGAGGAGGCCACGAGCAGTACTTC. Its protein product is CASSLGGGHEQYF.

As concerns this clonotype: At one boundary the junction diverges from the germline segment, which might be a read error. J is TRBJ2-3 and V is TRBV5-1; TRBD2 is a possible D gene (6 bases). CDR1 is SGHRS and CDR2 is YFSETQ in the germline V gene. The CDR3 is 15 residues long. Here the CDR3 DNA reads TGTGCCAGCAGCCAAAGGGCGGGACCGACAGATACGCAGTATTTT. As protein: CASSQRAGPTDTQYF.

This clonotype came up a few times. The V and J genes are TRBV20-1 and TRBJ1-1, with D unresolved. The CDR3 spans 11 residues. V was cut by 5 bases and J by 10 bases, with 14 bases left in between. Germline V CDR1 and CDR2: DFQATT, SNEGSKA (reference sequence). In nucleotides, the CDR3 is TGCAGTGCTGGTGGGCTCTCTGGAGCTTTCTTT. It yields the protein CSAGGLSGAFF.

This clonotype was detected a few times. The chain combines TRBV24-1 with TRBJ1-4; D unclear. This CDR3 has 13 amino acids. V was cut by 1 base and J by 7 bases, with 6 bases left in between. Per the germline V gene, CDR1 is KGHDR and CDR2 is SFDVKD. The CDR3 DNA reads TGTGCCACCAGTGATTTTCGATCTGAAAAACTGTTTTTT. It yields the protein CATSDFRSEKLFF.

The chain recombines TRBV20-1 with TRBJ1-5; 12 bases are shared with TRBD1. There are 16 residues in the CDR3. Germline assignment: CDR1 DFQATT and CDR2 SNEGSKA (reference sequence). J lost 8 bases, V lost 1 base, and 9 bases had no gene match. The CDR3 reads CSARAPGTGGEKPQHF. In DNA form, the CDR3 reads TGCAGTGCTAGAGCTCCCGGGACAGGGGGCGAAAAGCCCCAGCATTTT.

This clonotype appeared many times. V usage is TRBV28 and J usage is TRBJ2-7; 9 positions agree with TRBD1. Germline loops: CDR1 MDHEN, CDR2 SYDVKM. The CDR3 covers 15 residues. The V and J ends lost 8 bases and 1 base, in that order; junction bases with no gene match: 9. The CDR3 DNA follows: TGTGCCAGCTTAGAACCGGGACAGGGATCCTACGAGCAGTACTTC. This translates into CASLEPGQGSYEQYF.

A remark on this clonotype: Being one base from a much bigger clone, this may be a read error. CDR3 sequence: CSASIGLAGVRRCYEQYF. The DNA of the CDR3 is TGCAGTGCTAGTATCGGACTAGCGGGAGTTAGGCGGTGCTACGAGCAGTACTTC. The chain recombines TRBV20-1 with TRBJ2-7; 13 bases fit TRBD2. The junction had 14 bases not matched to a gene; V was cut back by 3 bases and J by 3 bases. CDR1 is DFQATT and CDR2 is SNEGSKA in the germline V gene (reference sequence). The CDR3 runs to 18 residues.

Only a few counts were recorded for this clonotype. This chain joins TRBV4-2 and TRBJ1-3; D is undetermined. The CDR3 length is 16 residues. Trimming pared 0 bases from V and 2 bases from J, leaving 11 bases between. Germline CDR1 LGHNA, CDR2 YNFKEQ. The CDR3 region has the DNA TGTGCCAGCAGCCAAGAGATGACGGGGACTGGAAACACCATATATTTT. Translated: CASSQEMTGTGNTIYF.

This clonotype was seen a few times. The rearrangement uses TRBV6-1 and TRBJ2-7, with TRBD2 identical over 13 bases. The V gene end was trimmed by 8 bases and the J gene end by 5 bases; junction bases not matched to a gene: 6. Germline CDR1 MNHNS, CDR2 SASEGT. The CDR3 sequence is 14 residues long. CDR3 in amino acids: CASSGLAGRNEQYF. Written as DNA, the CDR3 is TGTGCCAGCTCGGGACTAGCGGGAAGGAACGAGCAGTACTTC.

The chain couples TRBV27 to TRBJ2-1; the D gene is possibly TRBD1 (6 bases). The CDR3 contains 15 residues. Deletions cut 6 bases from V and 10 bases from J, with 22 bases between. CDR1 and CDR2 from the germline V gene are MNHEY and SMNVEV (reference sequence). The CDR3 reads CASSSARVGAREQFF. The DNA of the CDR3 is TGTGCCAGCAGCTCTGCGAGGGTGGGGGCGAGGGAGCAGTTCTTC.

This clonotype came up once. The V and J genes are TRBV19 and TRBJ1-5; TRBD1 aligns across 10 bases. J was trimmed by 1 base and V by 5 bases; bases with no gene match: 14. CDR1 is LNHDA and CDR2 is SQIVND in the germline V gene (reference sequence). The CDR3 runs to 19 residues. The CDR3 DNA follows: TGTGCCAGTAGTCCCAGGACAGGGGGGCGCCTTATAAGCAATCAGCCCCAGCATTTT. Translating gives CASSPRTGGRLISNQPQHF.